This T cell receptor (beta chain) is from a study of blood T cell repertoires in COVID-19. As for the study in general: Some COVID-19 samples were acute and others convalescent; all came from the United States, Italy and Spain. PBMCs, B-cell-depleted T cells, or T cells provided the cDNA or gDNA that made up the material.

Per the original methods: Estimation of nucleated cell counts was performed using reference gene primer amplification. TCRdb's copy holds only in-frame clones and misses some; the assay was immunoSEQ multiplex PCR. For V, J and clone size, that table is used; D and trimming come from the DNA. The data contain roughly 120,000 clones, about 85% of them singletons. Germline V CDR1 and CDR2: ENHRY, SYGVKD. CDR3 size: 14 residues. Trimming left V 3 bases short and J 5 bases short, with 13 bases between. The V gene is TRBV10-3, the J gene TRBJ1-1; D gene unclear. Material: peripheral blood. The clonotype was recovered from a man aged 70-80 years with acute or convalescent COVID-19. The CDR3 is CAISDRDRSTEAFF. The CDR3, as DNA: TGTGCCATCAGTGACCGGGATAGATCGACTGAAGCTTTCTTT.